What follows are 20 T cell receptor beta chains derived from one specimen sequenced in a study of cytomegalovirus exposure and HLA in healthy donors. Primers for the PCR totalled 60 Vbeta and 13 Jbeta. Sequencing was performed with immunoSEQ multiplex PCR; in TCRdb, only in-frame clones are kept and a portion is missing. This table holds about 140,000 clones, around 84% found once. Sequencing input: PBMCs. The receptors come from a boy aged 2 to 10 in good health and CMV-seronegative.

The gene calls are TRBV5-1 and TRBJ2-3; 11 bases match TRBD2. Unmatched junction bases numbered 9, after V lost 4 bases and J lost 2 bases. The CDR3 has 17 amino acids. Germline CDR1 and CDR2: SGHRS and YFSETQ. The CDR3 reads CASSSILAGVDTDTQYF. The CDR3, as DNA: TGCGCCAGCAGCAGCATACTAGCGGGAGTTGACACAGATACGCAGTATTTT.

The chain carries TRBV29-1 and TRBJ1-1; the D gene is possibly TRBD1 (6 bases). Trimming removed 6 bases from V and 2 bases from J, with 16 bases in between. This CDR3 is 14 amino acids long. Germline V gene data show CDR1 as SQVTM and CDR2 as ANQGSEA. The CDR3 spells CSVCLQGGNTEAFF. CDR3 in DNA: TGCAGCGTCTGTCTACAGGGCGGTAACACTGAAGCTTTCTTT.

The rearrangement uses TRBV11-3 and TRBJ2-7, with 14 bases identical to TRBD2. CDR1 and CDR2 (germline): SGHNT, YENEEA. The J segment lost 7 bases and the V segment lost 5 bases, leaving 13 bases of the junction unmatched. There are 17 residues in the CDR3. The CDR3 sequence is CASSGTSGSRVSVEQYF. The DNA for the CDR3 is TGTGCCAGCAGCGGGACTAGCGGGAGCCGCGTATCGGTTGAGCAGTACTTC. The full variable domain, in which reference TRBV11-3 and TRBJ2-7 provide the parts outside the CDR3, is EAGVVQSPRYKIIEKKQPVAFWCNPISGHNTLYWYLQNLGQGPELLIRYENEEAVDDSQLPKDRFSAERLKGVDSTLKIQPAELGDSAVYLCASSGTSGSRVSVEQYFGPGTRLTVT.

As to this clone: At one boundary the junction diverges from the germline segment, which might be a read error. This chain uses TRBV5-6 with TRBJ2-5, with 8 bases aligning to TRBD2. CDR3 size: 16 residues. CDR1 and CDR2 from the germline V gene are SGHDT and YYEEEE. This CDR3 is CAGSFNSGVRGETQYF. The CDR3 nucleotides read TGTGCCGGCAGCTTCAATAGCGGGGTTAGGGGAGAGACCCAGTACTTC.

The rearrangement joins TRBV6-1 to TRBJ1-4, with D unclear. The V end was cut by 6 bases, the J end by 1 base, with 6 bases between. The CDR3 runs 13 residues. Per germline, CDR1 MNHNS and CDR2 SASEGT. The CDR3 loop reads CASRQLTNEKLFF. Here the CDR3 DNA reads TGTGCCAGCAGACAGTTAACTAATGAAAAACTGTTTTTT.

V and J are TRBV27 and TRBJ2-3; 8 nucleotides align to TRBD1. Trimming removed 5 bases from V and 4 bases from J; junction bases left unmatched: 11. Germline V gene data show CDR1 as MNHEY and CDR2 as SMNVEV (reference sequence). This CDR3 comprises 16 residues. CDR3 residues: CASSPASRGRADTQYF. The DNA for the CDR3 is TGTGCCAGCAGTCCCGCAAGCAGGGGGCGCGCAGATACGCAGTATTTT.

J is TRBJ2-3 and V is TRBV5-1; 7 nucleotides agree with TRBD1. The CDR3 covers 19 residues. From germline, CDR1 is SGHRS and CDR2 YFSETQ. Losses at the gene ends were 4 bases for V and 0 bases for J; bases not matched to a gene: 17. The CDR3 loop is CASSLKVSTGSFSTDTQYF. CDR3 DNA: TGCGCCAGCAGCCTGAAGGTATCGACAGGGTCGTTTAGCACAGATACGCAGTATTTT.

The gene calls are TRBV5-1 and TRBJ2-5, with D tentatively TRBD1 (6 bases). The germline V gene encodes CDR1 SGHRS and CDR2 YFSETQ. Trimming pared 2 bases from V and 5 bases from J, leaving 19 bases between. The CDR3 loop spans 16 amino acids. The CDR3 nucleotides are TGCGCCAGCAGCTTCGGGACATCTGGACTTCGCGAGACCCAGTACTTC. It yields the protein CASSFGTSGLRETQYF.

The gene calls are TRBV25-1 and TRBJ2-4, with TRBD2 as a possible D gene (7 bases). V lost 4 bases, J lost 0 bases, and 19 bases lay in between. Germline CDR1 and CDR2: MGHDK and SYGVNS. This CDR3 region has 18 residues. The CDR3 nucleotides read TGTGCCAGCAGTGGACCGAAACAGGGAGGGGTAGCCAAAAACATTCAGTACTTC. Protein: CASSGPKQGGVAKNIQYF.

The rearrangement uses TRBV7-2 and TRBJ2-1, with D maybe TRBD2 (6 bases). Germline CDR1 SGHTA, CDR2 FQGNSA. The CDR3 is made up of 15 amino acids. Trimming cost V 0 bases and J 4 bases, with 10 bases left between them. CDR3 residues: CASSLAAGIYNEQFF. In DNA, the CDR3 is TGTGCCAGCAGCTTAGCGGCGGGGATATACAATGAGCAGTTCTTC.

The chain has TRBV2 and TRBJ1-4; the D is unclear. Germline CDR1 SNHLY, CDR2 FYNNEI. With 8 bases removed from V and 0 bases from J, the gap between germline ends came to 13 bases. The CDR3 has 15 amino acids. The CDR3 DNA reads as TGTGCCAGCTCTCCCACAGTGGCAACTAATGAAAAACTGTTTTTT. Translated: CASSPTVATNEKLFF.

The J gene is TRBJ2-7, the V gene TRBV9; no reliable D call. The CDR3 spans 15 residues. Trimming pared 0 bases from V and 0 bases from J, leaving 10 bases between. The germline gives CDR1 SGDLS, CDR2 YYNGEE. As DNA, the CDR3 is TGTGCCAGCAGCGTAGGGTATGGCATCTCCTACGAGCAGTACTTC. This translates into CASSVGYGISYEQYF.

The gene calls are TRBV28 and TRBJ1-2, with D unclear. V was trimmed by 1 base and J by 8 bases, leaving 8 bases between them. The CDR3 consists of 12 residues. The germline CDR1 and CDR2 sequences are MDHEN and SYDVKM. CDR3 loop: CASSLFQRGYTF. CDR3 DNA sequence: TGTGCCAGCAGTTTATTCCAGAGGGGCTACACCTTC.

DNA for the CDR3: TGTGCCAGCAGCCAAAGGACTAGCGGATCCTACAATGAGCAGTTCTTC. Its protein product is CASSQRTSGSYNEQFF. The chain links TRBV7-6 to TRBJ2-1; 10 bases map to TRBD2. Per the germline V gene, CDR1 is SGHVS and CDR2 is FNYEAQ. The V and J ends lost 5 bases and 1 base, in that order; junction bases with no gene match: 5. The length of the CDR3 is 16 residues.

The J gene is TRBJ1-4, the V gene TRBV7-2, with a weak D call TRBD1 (5 bases). V lost 5 bases, J lost 3 bases, and 10 bases lay in between. CDR3 length: 14 amino acids. From germline, CDR1 is SGHTA and CDR2 FQGNSA. CDR3 coding DNA: TGTGCCAGCAGCCCCGACAGTCCTAATGAAAAACTGTTTTTT. Protein: CASSPDSPNEKLFF.

This sequence joins TRBV4-1 and TRBJ2-2; the D gene is possibly TRBD1 (5 bases). This CDR3 is built from 16 residues. Per germline, CDR1 MGHRA and CDR2 YSYEKL. V was cut by 3 bases and J by 1 base, with 12 bases left in between. The CDR3 loop reads CASSQPTTENTGELFF. The CDR3 DNA sequence: TGCGCCAGCAGCCAGCCTACGACAGAGAACACCGGGGAGCTGTTTTTT.

The chain carries TRBV2 and TRBJ1-5, with a weak D call TRBD1 (5 bases). The CDR3 is 15 amino acids. The V end was cut by 5 bases, the J end by 7 bases, with 18 bases between. CDR1 and CDR2 (germline): SNHLY, FYNNEI. In DNA, the CDR3 is TGTGCCAGCAGTCCGCCCCCAGGGCGAGCCCAGCCCCAGCATTTT. It is translated as CASSPPPGRAQPQHF.

This clone was observed a handful of times. The chain joins TRBV6-1 to TRBJ2-1, with TRBD2 as a possible D gene (5 bases). With 4 bases removed from V and 0 bases from J, the gap between germline ends came to 10 bases. This CDR3 has 15 amino acids. CDR1 is MNHNS, CDR2 SASEGT, per germline. CDR3 sequence: CASSVWESSYNEQFF. CDR3 nucleotides: TGTGCCAGCAGTGTCTGGGAGAGCTCCTACAATGAGCAGTTCTTC.

The CDR3 region is CASSRTNEKLFF. CDR3 coding DNA: TGTGCCAGCAGCCGAACTAATGAAAAACTGTTTTTT. The chain combines TRBV6-1 with TRBJ1-4; no clear D gene. This CDR3 is 12 amino acids long. The germline V gene has CDR1 MNHNS and CDR2 SASEGT. V lost 6 bases to trimming and J lost 1 base, with 3 bases between them.

The chain carries TRBV12-5 and TRBJ2-5; 7 nucleotides agree with TRBD1. CDR3 size: 15 residues. Germline V CDR1 and CDR2: LGHNT, FRNRAP. The junction had 3 bases not matched to a gene; V was cut back by 0 bases and J by 2 bases. The CDR3 region is CASGLVPRGQETQYF. The CDR3 nucleotides read TGTGCTAGTGGTTTGGTACCCAGGGGGCAAGAGACCCAGTACTTC.